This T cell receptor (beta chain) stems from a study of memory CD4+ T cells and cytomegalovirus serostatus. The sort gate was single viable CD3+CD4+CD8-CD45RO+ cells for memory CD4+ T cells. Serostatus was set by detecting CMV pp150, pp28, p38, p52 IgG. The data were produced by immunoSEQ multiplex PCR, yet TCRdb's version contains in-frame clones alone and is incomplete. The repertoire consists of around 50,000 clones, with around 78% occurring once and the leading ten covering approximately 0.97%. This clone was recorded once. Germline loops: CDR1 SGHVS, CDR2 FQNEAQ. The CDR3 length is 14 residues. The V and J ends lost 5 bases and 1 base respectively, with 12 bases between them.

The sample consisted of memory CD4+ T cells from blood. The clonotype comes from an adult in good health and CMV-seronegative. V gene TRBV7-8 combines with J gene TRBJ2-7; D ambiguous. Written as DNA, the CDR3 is TGTGCCAGCAGCCTCGGCCGGATTTCCTACGAGCAGTACTTC. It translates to CASSLGRISYEQYF.